Listed below are T cell receptor beta chains from one sample, sequenced in a study of cytomegalovirus exposure and HLA in healthy donors. The assay was immunoSEQ multiplex PCR, and TCRdb's table has in-frame clones only and misses some. Among roughly 150,000 clones listed, approximately 80% were seen once. Input material: PBMCs. The receptors originated from a male donor in good health and CMV-seronegative. CDR3s include the opening cysteine and the closing phenylalanine or tryptophan. A D gene is named only where the DNA matches it firmly. Size values are once, few and many counts, or a class for expanded clones, and some rows have none.

d_call	j_call	v_call	clone_size	cdr3_nt	cdr3_aa
TRBD1	TRBJ2-2	TRBV7-3	-	TGTGCCAGCAGCCCAAGGCCCCAACAAGGGGGCATGGGGGAGCTGTTTTTT	CASSPRPQQGGMGELFF
TRBD1	TRBJ2-7	TRBV7-9	few	TGTTCCAGCAGCGTAGACAGGGCGAACGAGCAGTACTTC	CSSSVDRANEQYF
TRBD1	TRBJ1-5	TRBV29-1	-	TGCAGCGCTCAACGGGGACAGGGGGCTGGACAGCCCCAGCATTTT	CSAQRGQGAGQPQHF
TRBD1	TRBJ2-7	TRBV7-7	-	TGTGCTAGCAGCAAAGGACAGGGGGCAAGCGAGCAGTACTTC	CASSKGQGASEQYF
TRBD1	TRBJ1-1	TRBV19	-	TGTGCCAGTAGTATGCCCCGGGACAGGGATTCAGGAGCTTTCTTT	CASSMPRDRDSGAFF
-	TRBJ2-1	TRBV5-1	-	TGCGCCAGCAGTCCGCTAGGGGGGGAGGGTTGGCAGTTCTTC	CASSPLGGEGWQFF
TRBD2	TRBJ2-2	TRBV10-3	-	TGTGCCATCAGTGGGCGGGGGGAGACCGGGGAGCTGTTTTTT	CAISGRGETGELFF
TRBD1	TRBJ2-5	TRBV19	-	TGTGCCAGTAGTATGAGCTACGGACAGGGGATGTTGGGGAGAGAGACCCAGTACTTC	CASSMSYGQGMLGRETQYF
-	TRBJ1-1	TRBV20-1	-	TGCAGTGCGAGGACTTGGCAGGCTTTCTTT	CSARTWQAFF
TRBD2	TRBJ2-5	TRBV9	-	TGTGCCAGCAGCGTAGAAAGCGGGGGGGCGGGGCAAGAGACCCAGTACTTC	CASSVESGGAGQETQYF
-	TRBJ2-7	TRBV18	-	TGTGCCAGCTCACCACCCGGGGACTACGAGCAGTACTTC	CASSPPGDYEQYF
-	TRBJ1-2	TRBV5-6	-	TGTGCCAGCAACCCATGGGGGGGCGGGAACTATGGCTACACCTTC	CASNPWGGGNYGYTF
TRBD1	TRBJ1-3	TRBV9	few	TGTGCCAGCAGCGCGACAGGGGCTGGAAACACCATATATTTT	CASSATGAGNTIYF
-	TRBJ2-1	TRBV27	-	TGTGCTACTGCGCCCGGGGGACCCTACAATGAGCAGTTCTTC	CATAPGGPYNEQFF
TRBD1	TRBJ1-2	TRBV7-9	-	TGTGCCAGCAGCCGGACAGGCCTTGGGGAGGACTACACCTTC	CASSRTGLGEDYTF
TRBD1	TRBJ1-2	TRBV2	-	TGTGCCAGCAGACAGGGGGCCGACTATAATGGCTACACCTTC	CASRQGADYNGYTF
TRBD2	TRBJ2-3	TRBV7-2	-	TGTGCCAGCAGACCCGGGACTAGCGAAAGCACAGATACGCAGTATTTT	CASRPGTSESTDTQYF
-	TRBJ2-2	TRBV2	-	TGTGCCAGCAGTGACTTGCGGGGGAACACCGGGGAGCTGTTTTTT	CASSDLRGNTGELFF
-	TRBJ2-7	TRBV4-3	-	TGCGCCAGCAGCCAAGATCGGGGTTCCTACGAGCAGTACTTC	CASSQDRGSYEQYF
-	TRBJ1-1	TRBV5-4	-	TGTGCCAGCAGCTTCGACAGATTGAACACTGAAGCTTTCTTT	CASSFDRLNTEAFF
TRBD1	TRBJ1-4	TRBV7-8	-	TGTGCCAGCAGCCCAGGACAGGGCTTCAATGAAAAACTGTTTTTT	CASSPGQGFNEKLFF
-	TRBJ2-3	TRBV19	-	TGTGCCAGTAGTCAGGAGGGGACCACAGATACGCAGTATTTT	CASSQEGTTDTQYF
-	TRBJ2-5	TRBV2	-	TGTGCCAGCAGTGATAGTTCAGGGGCCGAGACTCAGTACTTC	CASSDSSGAETQYF
TRBD1	TRBJ2-2	TRBV10-3	once	TGTGCCACCGGGACAGGGCACACCGGGGAGCTGTTTTTT	CATGTGHTGELFF
TRBD1	TRBJ2-7	TRBV5-1	-	TGCGCCAGCAGCTTGGTGACGGCAGGGGGAATCTACGAGCAGTACTTC	CASSLVTAGGIYEQYF
-	TRBJ1-4	TRBV10-3	-	TGTGCCATCAGTGATCAGGGAACAAAACTGTTTTTT	CAISDQGTKLFF
-	TRBJ2-6	TRBV5-1	-	TGCGCCAGCAGCTTGGCTGTGGGGGCGTTCTCTGGGGCCAACGTCCTGACTTTC	CASSLAVGAFSGANVLTF
TRBD2	TRBJ2-5	TRBV7-3	-	TGTGCCAGCAGCTTAGGCGGGGGGGCGCGAGAGCAGTACTTC	CASSLGGGAREQYF
TRBD2	TRBJ2-3	TRBV28	-	TGTGCCAGCAGTCAAGGGACTAGGATTTTCACAGATACGCAGTATTTT	CASSQGTRIFTDTQYF
-	TRBJ1-5	TRBV10-3	-	TGTGCCATCCGAGAGGGACAAAGCAATCAGCCCCAGCATTTT	CAIREGQSNQPQHF
-	TRBJ2-1	TRBV6-5	-	TGTGCCAGCAGTCCAGACTCCTACAATGAGCAGTTCTTC	CASSPDSYNEQFF
-	TRBJ1-4	TRBV2	-	TGTGCCAGCAAGGGGGGGGGTAATGAAAAACTGTTTTTT	CASKGGGNEKLFF
TRBD1	TRBJ1-1	TRBV5-4	-	TGTGCCAGCAGCTTGTTACCAAGACAGGGCCTCACTGAAGCTTTCTTT	CASSLLPRQGLTEAFF
TRBD2	TRBJ2-7	TRBV18	-	TGTGCCAGCTCACCGGGAGGGGCCGCCGGGCGCTACGAGCAGTACTTC	CASSPGGAAGRYEQYF
-	TRBJ1-2	TRBV27	-	TGTGCCAGCAGTTTTGGTACAGGAAGAAACTATGGCTACACCTTC	CASSFGTGRNYGYTF
-	TRBJ1-1	TRBV2	-	TGTGCCAGCAGGACCGAGAGCGGCACTGAAGCTTTCTTT	CASRTESGTEAFF
TRBD1	TRBJ2-6	TRBV5-5	-	TGTGCCACCTCGCGGGACAGGGGAAGCTTCGGGGCCAACGTCCTGACTTTC	CATSRDRGSFGANVLTF
TRBD1	TRBJ1-6	TRBV7-9	once	TGTGCCAGCAGCTCGCGGACAGGGCTAGATAATTCACCCCTCCACTTT	CASSSRTGLDNSPLHF
-	TRBJ2-2	TRBV5-5	-	TGTGCCAGCAGCTTGGGTGGGCGGGAGAACACCGGGGAGCTGTTTTTT	CASSLGGRENTGELFF
TRBD1	TRBJ1-5	TRBV18	-	TGTGCCAGCTCACTTCTGGACAGGGGTGGTCAGCCCCAGCATTTT	CASSLLDRGGQPQHF
-	TRBJ1-2	TRBV27	-	TGTGCCAGCAGTAGGTCGGGAGGGTTTGACTATGGCTACACCTTC	CASSRSGGFDYGYTF
TRBD1	TRBJ1-5	TRBV6-5	-	TGTGCCAGCAGCGGTACACAGGGGTCGCCCCAGCATTTT	CASSGTQGSPQHF
-	TRBJ2-5	TRBV7-2	-	TGTGCCAGCAGCTCCACTCGGCCCCGGGTGGGCCAAGAGACCCAGTACTTC	CASSSTRPRVGQETQYF
-	TRBJ1-5	TRBV19	-	TGTGCCAGTAGTATAGCCCCCGGAGGGAATAGCAATCAGCCCCAGCATTTT	CASSIAPGGNSNQPQHF
TRBD2	TRBJ2-3	TRBV11-3	-	TGTGCCAGCAGCTCCTGGACTAGCGGGGGAGGCGAGGATACGCAGTATTTT	CASSSWTSGGGEDTQYF
TRBD2	TRBJ2-3	TRBV29-1	once	TGCAGCGTTGACGGCGGGAGGGCCCTTGCACCCGGAACAGATACGCAGTATTTT	CSVDGGRALAPGTDTQYF
-	TRBJ2-1	TRBV5-1	-	TGCGCCAGCAGCTCCGGGACAAGCTCCTACAATGAGCAGTTCTTC	CASSSGTSSYNEQFF